The clone carrying this T cell receptor beta chain has ten or more counts. The target antigen is unknown. The sample originates from a study of blood T cells in healthy people across ages. CDR1 and CDR2 from the germline V gene are SGHTA and FQGNSA. This CDR3 is built from 15 residues. V shed 2 bases and J 7 bases; nucleotides not matched to a gene: 9. The second PCR ran about 6 to 12 cycles with a sample-barcoded 5' primer and J-beta primers. A 12-random-nucleotide template-switch adaptor tagged each cDNA molecule. TCRdb used MiXCR to reprocess the 5' RACE reads, holding one entry per CDR3 protein. The table includes approximately 810,000 distinct CDR3 sequences, about 30% detected once. There were at least 5 micrograms of total RNA extracted from every sample. Study-wide results and limits: With age, beta diversity per million T cells declined roughly linearly, significantly by 35 to 40.

The rearrangement joins TRBV7-2 to TRBJ1-2; 8 bases line up with TRBD1. The sequence was collected from a woman at least 80 years old in good health. The sequenced sample consisted of blood. The CDR3 coding sequence is TGTGCCAGCAGCTTAAAGCCGACAGGGGCCGGTGGCTACACCTTC. It specifies CASSLKPTGAGGYTF.